These 10 T cell receptor beta chains were all obtained from the same sample, sequenced in a study of blood T cell repertoires in COVID-19. Some clones are missing from TCRdb's copy, which holds only in-frame ones; the method was immunoSEQ multiplex PCR. The data contain fewer than 350,000 clones, 88% of them singletons. Sequenced material: peripheral blood. The origin of the receptors is a man aged 18 to 29 with active or convalescent COVID-19.

The J gene is TRBJ2-7, the V gene TRBV19; 8 bases are shared with TRBD2. Germline-derived CDR1 and CDR2 are LNHDA and SQIVND (reference sequence). This CDR3 is built from 16 residues. The V gene end was trimmed by 4 bases and the J gene end by 2 bases; junction bases not matched to a gene: 10. The CDR3 DNA is TGTGCCAGTAGTACCCGGGGTGGCGGGGGGACCTACGAGCAGTACTTC. Translation: CASSTRGGGGTYEQYF.

This chain links TRBV9 with TRBJ1-6; D call uncertain. Trimming shortened V by 2 bases and J by 6 bases, and 12 bases separated the two germline ends. Germline V gives CDR1 SGDLS, CDR2 YYNGEE. The CDR3 runs to 15 residues. The CDR3 spells CASSVGSMSNSPLHF. For the CDR3, the DNA is TGTGCCAGCAGCGTCGGGAGTATGAGTAATTCACCCCTCCACTTT.

The rearrangement uses TRBV6-2 or TRBV6-3 and TRBJ2-5; 12 nucleotides agree with TRBD2. The CDR3 has 16 amino acids. Germline values: CDR1 MNHEY, CDR2 SVGEGT. The ends lost 4 bases at V and 5 bases at J; junction bases unmatched: 8. CDR3 residues: CASSSLLAGGPETQYF. CDR3 coding DNA: TGTGCCAGCAGTTCGCTTCTAGCGGGGGGGCCGGAGACCCAGTACTTC.

This chain uses TRBV6-5 with TRBJ2-7, with TRBD1 identical over 9 bases. J was trimmed by 0 bases and V by 7 bases; bases with no gene match: 7. Per the germline V gene, CDR1 is MNHEY and CDR2 is SVGAGI. The CDR3 runs 15 residues. The CDR3 DNA reads as TGTGCCAGCAAAGAGGGACAGGGTTACTCCTACGAGCAGTACTTC. Amino acid sequence: CASKEGQGYSYEQYF.

The V gene is TRBV7-9, the J gene TRBJ1-2; D uncertain. Germline V lookup: CDR1 SEHNR, CDR2 FQNEAQ (reference sequence). This CDR3 is built from 10 residues. V shed 5 bases and J shed 7 bases, with 5 bases lying between them. CDR3 coding DNA: TGTGCCAGCAGCCCAGGTGGCTACACCTTC. This encodes CASSPGGYTF.

The rearrangement joins TRBV29-1 to TRBJ2-7, with TRBD1 as a possible D gene (7 bases). V lost 2 bases and J lost 2, with 19 bases in between. Germline lookup yields CDR1 SQVTM and CDR2 ANQGSEA. The CDR3 covers 16 residues. The CDR3 protein is CSVERYPSGGPYEQYF. As DNA, the CDR3 is TGCAGCGTTGAAAGATACCCCTCAGGGGGGCCCTACGAGCAGTACTTC.

Only one count was recorded for this clone. In DNA, the CDR3 is TGTGCCAGCAGCGGAGGGATGGGGGGAAGACCAACAGATACGCAGTATTTT. This codes for CASSGGMGGRPTDTQYF. The chain combines TRBV9 with TRBJ2-3; maybe TRBD2 (6 bases). Looked up from germline, CDR1 is SGDLS and CDR2 is YYNGEE. The CDR3 consists of 17 residues. V lost 3 bases and J lost 3, with 20 bases in between. Full variable domain (rest looked up from reference TRBV9 and TRBJ2-3): DSGVTQTPKHLITATGQRVTLRCSPRSGDLSVYWYQQSLDQGLQFLIQYYNGEERAKGNILERFSAQQFPDLHSELNLSSLELGDSALYFCASSGGMGGRPTDTQYFGPGTRLTVL.

This chain connects TRBV7-6 to TRBJ2-7; TRBD1 matches 9 bases. The length of the CDR3 is 16 residues. Germline lookup yields CDR1 SGHVS and CDR2 FNYEAQ. The V gene end was trimmed by 5 bases and the J gene end by 1 base; junction bases not matched to a gene: 9. CDR3 loop: CASSPPPGQGSYEQYF. CDR3 nucleotides: TGTGCCAGCAGCCCGCCGCCCGGACAGGGGTCCTACGAGCAGTACTTC.

This clone was counted between two and nine times. The V gene is TRBV10-1, the J gene TRBJ2-1; 9 bases line up with TRBD2. CDR3 length: 12 amino acids. Unmatched junction bases numbered 8, after V lost 6 bases and J lost 14 bases. Per germline, CDR1 WNHNN and CDR2 SYGVQD (reference sequence). As DNA, the CDR3 is TGCGCCAGCAGCGGTAGCGGGGGCCCAAAGTTCTTC. Amino acids: CASSGSGGPKFF.

The rearrangement joins TRBV28 to TRBJ1-5; D is unresolved. Trimming removed 1 base from V and 4 bases from J, with 8 bases in between. Germline assignment: CDR1 MDHEN and CDR2 SYDVKM. The CDR3 is 14 residues long. The CDR3 is CASSLSGGNQPQHF. The CDR3 DNA follows: TGTGCCAGCAGTTTATCCGGAGGGAATCAGCCCCAGCATTTT.